This is a list of T cell receptor beta chains from one sample in a study of beta chain features in type 1 diabetes. Generated by immunoSEQ multiplex PCR, the TCRdb table keeps only in-frame clones and is missing some. This sample has approximately 37,000 clones, with around 48% found just once. Sequences were obtained from central memory CD4+ T cells from blood. The receptors were gathered from a woman younger than 30 in good health. Both conserved end residues are trimmed from each CDR3.

J	V	CDR3
TRBJ2-2	TRBV11-3	ASSSRPSGGDTGELF
TRBJ2-5	TRBV11-2	ASSFNVAGETQY
TRBJ2-5	TRBV5-6	ASSPATQGYQETQY
TRBJ1-1	TRBV7-6	ASSRGQGVLSEAF
TRBJ1-1	TRBV2	ASKADINTEAF
TRBJ1-4	TRBV5-5	ASTDPTTGGEKLF
TRBJ1-5	TRBV7-9	ASSFVGNDQPQH
TRBJ2-1	TRBV29-1	SVLGLAGANEQF
TRBJ2-2	TRBV4-2	ASSQDPGTSPNTGELF
TRBJ2-3	TRBV5-1	ASSRLPTDTQY
TRBJ1-2	TRBV5-4	ASSLTGQGYGYT